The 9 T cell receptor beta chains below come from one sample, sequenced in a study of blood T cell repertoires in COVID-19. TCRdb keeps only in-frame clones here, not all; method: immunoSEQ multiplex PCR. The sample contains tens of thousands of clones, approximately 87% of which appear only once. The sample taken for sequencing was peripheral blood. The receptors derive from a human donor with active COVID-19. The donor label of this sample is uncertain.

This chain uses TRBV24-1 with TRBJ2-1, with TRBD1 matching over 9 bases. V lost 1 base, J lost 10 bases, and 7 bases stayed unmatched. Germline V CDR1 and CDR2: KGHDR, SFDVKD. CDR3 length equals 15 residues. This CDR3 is CATSDFGTGSGEQFF. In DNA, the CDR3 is TGTGCCACCAGTGATTTCGGGACAGGGTCAGGGGAGCAGTTCTTC.

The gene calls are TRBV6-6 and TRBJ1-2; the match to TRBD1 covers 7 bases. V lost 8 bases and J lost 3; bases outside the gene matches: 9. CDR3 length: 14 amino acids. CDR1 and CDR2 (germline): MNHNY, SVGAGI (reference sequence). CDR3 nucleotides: TGTGCCAGCGATCGTCCGGGACAGCACTATGGCTACACCTTC. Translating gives CASDRPGQHYGYTF.

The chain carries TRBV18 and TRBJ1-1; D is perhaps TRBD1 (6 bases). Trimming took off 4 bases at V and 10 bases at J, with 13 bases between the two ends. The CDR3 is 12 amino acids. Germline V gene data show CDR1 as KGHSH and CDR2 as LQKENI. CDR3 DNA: TGTGCCAGCTCACTGGGGGGGGGCCCAGCTTTCTTT. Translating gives CASSLGGGPAFF.

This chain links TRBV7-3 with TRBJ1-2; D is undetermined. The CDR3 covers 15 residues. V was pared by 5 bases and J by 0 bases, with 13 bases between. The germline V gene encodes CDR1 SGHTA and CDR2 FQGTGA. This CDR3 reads CASSVDGFSNYGYTF. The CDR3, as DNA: TGTGCCAGCAGCGTCGACGGGTTCTCTAACTATGGCTACACCTTC.

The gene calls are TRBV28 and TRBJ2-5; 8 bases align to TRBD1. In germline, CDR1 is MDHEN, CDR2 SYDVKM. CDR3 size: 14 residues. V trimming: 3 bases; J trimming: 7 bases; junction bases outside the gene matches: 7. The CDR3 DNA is TGTGCCAGCAGTTTCCTGACAGGGGACGGGACCCAGTACTTC. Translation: CASSFLTGDGTQYF.

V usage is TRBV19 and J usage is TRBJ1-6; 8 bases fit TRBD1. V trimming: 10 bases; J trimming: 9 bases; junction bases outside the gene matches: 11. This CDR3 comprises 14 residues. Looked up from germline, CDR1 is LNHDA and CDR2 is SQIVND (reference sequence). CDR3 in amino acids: CATKGQGSSSPLHF. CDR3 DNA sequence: TGTGCCACTAAAGGACAGGGATCAAGTTCACCCCTCCACTTT.

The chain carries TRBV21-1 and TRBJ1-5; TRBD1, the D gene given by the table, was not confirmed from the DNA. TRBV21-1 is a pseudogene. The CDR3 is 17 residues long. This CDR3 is CASSPTDRARSNQPQHF. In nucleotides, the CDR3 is TGTGCCAGCAGCCCCACGGACAGGGCTCGAAGCAATCAGCCCCAGCATTTT.

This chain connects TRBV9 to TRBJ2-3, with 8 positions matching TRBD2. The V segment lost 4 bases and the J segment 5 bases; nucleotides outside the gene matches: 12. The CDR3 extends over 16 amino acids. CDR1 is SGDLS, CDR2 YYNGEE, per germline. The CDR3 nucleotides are TGTGCCAGCAGCCCCCCCGGGACTAGTTATAGAGATACGCAGTATTTT. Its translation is CASSPPGTSYRDTQYF. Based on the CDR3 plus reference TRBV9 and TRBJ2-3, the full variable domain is DSGVTQTPKHLITATGQRVTLRCSPRSGDLSVYWYQQSLDQGLQFLIQYYNGEERAKGNILERFSAQQFPDLHSELNLSSLELGDSALYFCASSPPGTSYRDTQYFGPGTRLTVL.

The chain's CDR3 is CASSLSGGFNEQFF. For the CDR3, the DNA is TGCGCCAGCAGCCTAAGCGGGGGATTTAATGAGCAGTTCTTC. This sequence joins TRBV5-1 and TRBJ2-1; TRBD2 agrees at 8 bases. The V segment lost 4 bases and the J segment 7 bases; nucleotides outside the gene matches: 7. Germline CDR1 SGHRS, CDR2 YFSETQ. This CDR3 is 14 amino acids long.